The 13 T cell receptor beta chains below were found in one sample sequenced in a study of cytomegalovirus exposure and HLA in healthy donors. The PCR contained 60 Vbeta and 13 Jbeta primers. Using immunoSEQ multiplex PCR, the repertoire was profiled, and TCRdb retains in-frame clones only, with some absent. This sample carries fewer than 150,000 clones, around 70% of them seen once, and the ten largest clones take 8.2%. The sequenced sample was PBMCs. These receptors came from a woman aged 35 to 49 in good health and CMV-seropositive.

The rearrangement uses TRBV18 and TRBJ1-4; 7 bases fit TRBD1. The ends lost 2 bases at V and 4 bases at J; junction bases unmatched: 4. In germline, CDR1 is KGHSH, CDR2 LQKENI. The CDR3 runs 15 residues. Here the CDR3 reads CASSPNRQGNEKLFF. CDR3 sequence (DNA): TGTGCCAGCTCACCAAATAGACAGGGTAATGAAAAACTGTTTTTT.

Here the CDR3 reads CASSLFAGRDEKLFF. The CDR3 DNA sequence: TGCGCCAGCAGCTTGTTCGCGGGGCGGGATGAAAAACTGTTTTTT. This sequence joins TRBV5-1 and TRBJ1-4, with a possible D match to TRBD1 (5 bases). Germline CDR1 is SGHRS and CDR2 is YFSETQ. The CDR3 spans 15 residues. Trimming cost V 1 base and J 6 bases, with 13 bases left between them.

Worth noting for this clone: The identical CDR3 is also encoded by other nucleotide sequences in the sample. The chain is built from TRBV18 and TRBJ1-1; TRBD1 is a possible D gene (5 bases). The V gene lost 3 bases and the J gene lost 1 base, with 9 bases spanning the gap. Germline V CDR1 and CDR2: KGHSH, LQKENI. CDR3 size: 14 residues. CDR3 region: CASSPGTGNTEAFF. For the CDR3, the DNA is TGTGCCAGCTCACCGGGAACAGGGAACACTGAAGCTTTCTTT.

This chain links TRBV6-5 with TRBJ1-1; D is unresolved. Trimming stripped 8 bases from V and 4 bases from J, with 8 bases between. CDR1 and CDR2 (germline): MNHEY, SVGAGI. The CDR3 has 11 amino acids. The CDR3 sequence is CASGSGTEAFF. In nucleotides, the CDR3 is TGTGCCAGCGGTTCGGGCACTGAAGCTTTCTTT.

This rearrangement joins TRBV7-8 to TRBJ1-2, with 9 bases fitting TRBD1. With 5 bases clipped from V and 3 bases from J, the junction kept 16 bases outside the gene matches. The V gene's germline CDR1 is SGHVS and CDR2 FQNEAQ. CDR3 length: 18 amino acids. CDR3 sequence: CASSQSPRGTGTYYGYTF. CDR3 nucleotide sequence: TGTGCCAGCAGCCAAAGCCCCCGGGGGACAGGGACATACTATGGCTACACCTTC. The whole variable domain, remainder taken from reference TRBV7-8 and TRBJ1-2, is GAGVSQSPRYKVAKRGQDVALRCDPISGHVSLFWYQQALGQGPEFLTYFQNEAQLDKSGLPSDRFFAERPEGSVSTLKIQRTQQEDSAVYLCASSQSPRGTGTYYGYTFGSGTRLTVV.

The gene calls are TRBV25-1 and TRBJ2-7; TRBD2 agrees at 10 bases. Germline CDR1 is MGHDK and CDR2 is SYGVNS. After removal of 5 bases from V and 7 bases from J, the junction contained 17 bases not matched to a gene. The CDR3 sequence is 17 residues long. DNA for the CDR3: TGTGCCAGCAGTCCGACTCTAGCGGGGGCACGAATTGGAGAGCAGTACTTC. Its translation is CASSPTLAGARIGEQYF.

This clone has only a few counts. The chain links TRBV10-3 to TRBJ2-1; weak D call: TRBD2 (6 bases). The CDR3 spans 12 residues. Trimming removed 4 bases at V and 8 bases at J, with 9 bases between. Germline lookup yields CDR1 ENHRY and CDR2 SYGVKD. The CDR3 nucleotides read TGTGCCATCAGTGTAGCTAGCGATGAGCAGTTCTTC. Its protein is CAISVASDEQFF.

This clone was seen only a few times. V is TRBV10-3 and J is TRBJ2-1; 8 bases align to TRBD2. The germline CDR1 and CDR2 sequences are ENHRY and SYGVKD. V lost 2 bases, J lost 5 bases, and 5 bases stayed unmatched. CDR3 length equals 15 residues. CDR3 residues: CAISEETSEDNEQFF. The CDR3 nucleotides read TGTGCCATCAGTGAGGAGACTAGCGAGGACAATGAGCAGTTCTTC.

The chain recombines TRBV7-8 with TRBJ2-7; 9 bases are shared with TRBD1. Germline assignment: CDR1 SGHVS and CDR2 FQNEAQ. The CDR3 length is 14 residues. The J segment lost 11 bases and the V segment lost 5 bases, leaving 13 bases of the junction unmatched. CDR3 sequence reads: CASSHSSRDRVKYF. CDR3 coding DNA: TGTGCCAGCAGCCACTCCTCCCGGGACAGGGTTAAGTACTTC.

V usage is TRBV5-1 and J usage is TRBJ2-2, with D possibly matching TRBD2 (8 bases). Germline loops: CDR1 SGHRS, CDR2 YFSETQ. The germline V and J ends were trimmed by 4 bases and 6 bases, with 13 bases remaining between them. This CDR3 is 14 amino acids long. CDR3 sequence (DNA): TGCGCCAGCAGCCGGGAGGGGGCCCCCGGGGAGCTGTTTTTT. Translation: CASSREGAPGELFF.

The chain links TRBV19 to TRBJ2-3; 9 bases agree with TRBD2. There are 14 residues in the CDR3. Trimming took 3 bases from V and 4 from J; bases not matched to a gene: 2. CDR1 and CDR2 (germline): LNHDA, SQIVND (reference sequence). For the CDR3, the DNA is TGTGCCAGTAGTATGGCTAGCGGGGCAGATACGCAGTATTTT. This gives the protein CASSMASGADTQYF.

The chain recombines TRBV6-1 with TRBJ2-5; 9 bases align to TRBD2. The DNA end favors TRBJ2-7, so the J call may be wrong. Germline-derived CDR1 and CDR2 are MNHNS and SASEGT. The CDR3 has 14 amino acids. CDR3 residues: CASQREEYSYEQYF. In DNA form, the CDR3 reads TGTGCCAGCCAGCGGGAGGAATACTCCTACGAGCAGTACTTC.

The chain combines TRBV18 with TRBJ1-1; tentative D call: TRBD1 (6 bases). V lost 4 bases and J lost 0, with 12 bases in between. Germline V gene lookup returns CDR1 KGHSH and CDR2 LQKENI. The CDR3 is 15 residues long. The CDR3 region has the DNA TGTGCCAGCTCACGGGGGGGCCCCTTGAACACTGAAGCTTTCTTT. As protein: CASSRGGPLNTEAFF.